This TCR beta chain derives from a study of T cell changes during pregnancy in multiple sclerosis. CDR3 length: 16 residues. V was pared by 2 bases and J by 1 base, with 15 bases between. Germline values: CDR1 MNHNS, CDR2 SASEGT. This clone was recorded only once. Using immunoSEQ multiplex PCR, the repertoire was profiled, and TCRdb retains in-frame clones only, with some absent. Of about 87,000 clones in the sample, over 85% are singletons; the top ten hold about 1.3%. The clonotype comes from a female donor in good health, enrolled as a control in a pregnancy study. This specimen consisted of peripheral blood, obtained in the third trimester of pregnancy. This rearrangement joins TRBV6-1 to TRBJ2-7, with D possibly TRBD2 on 7 matching bases. CDR3 DNA sequence: TGTGCCAGCAGTGAATTTTTAGGGGGGGAATCCTACGAGCAGTACTTC. Protein product: CASSEFLGGESYEQYF.